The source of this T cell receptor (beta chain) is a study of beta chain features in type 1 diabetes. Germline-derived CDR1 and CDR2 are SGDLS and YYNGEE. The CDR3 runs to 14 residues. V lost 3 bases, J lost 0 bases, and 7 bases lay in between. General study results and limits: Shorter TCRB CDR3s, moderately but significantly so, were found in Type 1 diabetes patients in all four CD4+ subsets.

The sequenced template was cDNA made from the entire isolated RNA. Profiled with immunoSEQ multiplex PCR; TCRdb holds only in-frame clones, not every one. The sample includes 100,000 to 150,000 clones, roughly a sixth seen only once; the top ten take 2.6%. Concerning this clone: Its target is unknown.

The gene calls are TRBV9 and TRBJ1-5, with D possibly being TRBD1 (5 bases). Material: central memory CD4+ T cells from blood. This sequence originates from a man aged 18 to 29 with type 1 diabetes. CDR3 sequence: CASSEGNSNQPQHF. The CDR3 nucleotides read TGTGCCAGCAGCGAGGGGAATAGCAATCAGCCCCAGCATTTT.